This T cell receptor (beta chain) appears in the sequencing data of a study of T cell repertoires in cytomegalovirus infection. Points on this clonotype: Its cognate antigen is unknown.

The CDR3 spans 14 residues. Germline assignment: CDR1 WSHSY and CDR2 SAAADI. With V trimmed by 5 bases and J by 6 bases, 8 bases remained unmatched. MiXCR, applied by TCRdb to the reads, yields one record per CDR3 protein. Of hundreds of thousands of distinct CDR3 sequences in the sample, roughly 30% were seen once. The sequence came from a human donor in good health (CMV status not recorded). Some clones in this sample may be carry-over from other donors' samples. The specimen was cultured CD8+ T cells from PBMCs, collected from culture after CMV antigen stimulation. V and J are TRBV10-2 and TRBJ2-5; 8 bases are shared with TRBD1. This chain's CDR3 is CASSPRTGSKTQYF. The CDR3 nucleotides are TGCGCCAGCAGTCCCCGGACAGGGTCGAAGACCCAGTACTTC.